This T cell receptor beta chain was recovered during a study of T cell responses to AZD1222 COVID-19 vaccine. The CDR3 is 16 residues long. Trimming shortened V by 2 bases and J by 0 bases, and 11 bases separated the two germline ends. CDR1 and CDR2 (germline): MNHEY, SVGAGI. Measured with immunoSEQ multiplex PCR; TCRdb has only the in-frame clones, and not every one. The sample yields fewer than 45,000 clones, 83% seen once. The material was peripheral blood, obtained on day 0 of AZD1222 vaccination. The TCR originated in an adult in good health. The chain couples TRBV6-5 to TRBJ1-3; D unresolved. CDR3 nucleotides: TGTGCCAGCAGTTACCCCCAGGCTGGCTCTGGAAACACCATATATTTT. This codes for CASSYPQAGSGNTIYF.